This TCR beta chain was recovered during a study of T cell responses to AZD1222 COVID-19 vaccine. V lost 1 base and J 0 bases, leaving 6 bases between the germline ends. Germline CDR1 is LNHDA and CDR2 is SQIVND (reference sequence). CDR3 length: 14 residues. Worth noting for this clone: What it binds is unknown.

The assay was immunoSEQ multiplex PCR, and TCRdb's table has in-frame clones only and misses some. The sample lists some 150,000 clones, around nine tenths seen once, with about 3% in the top ten. General study points: No repertoire was sampled before or during the peak T cell response, only after it.

This chain uses TRBV19 with TRBJ1-1; D is ambiguous. Material: peripheral blood, obtained on day 0 of MenACWY control vaccination. This TCR was sampled from an adult in good health. The CDR3 here is CASSIVQMNTEAFF. The CDR3 DNA reads TGTGCCAGTAGTATAGTACAGATGAACACTGAAGCTTTCTTT.